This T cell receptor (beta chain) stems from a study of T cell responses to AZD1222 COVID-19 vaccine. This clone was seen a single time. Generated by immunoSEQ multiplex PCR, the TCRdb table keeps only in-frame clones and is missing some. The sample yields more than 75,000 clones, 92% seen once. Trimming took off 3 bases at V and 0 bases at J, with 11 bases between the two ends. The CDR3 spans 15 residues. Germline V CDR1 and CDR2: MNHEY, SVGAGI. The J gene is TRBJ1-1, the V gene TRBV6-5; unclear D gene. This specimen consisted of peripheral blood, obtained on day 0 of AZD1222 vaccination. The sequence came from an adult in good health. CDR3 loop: CASSYAGRVNTEAFF. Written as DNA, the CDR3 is TGTGCCAGCAGTTATGCGGGTAGGGTGAACACTGAAGCTTTCTTT.